These 5 T cell receptor beta chains came from one sample sequenced in a study of CD8 T cells in Susac syndrome. Random hexamers were used to reverse transcribe the RNA input (about 0.45 to 1 ug). TCRdb re-called the immunoSEQ multiplex PCR reads through MiXCR, storing one row per CDR3 protein. Altogether about 130,000 distinct CDR3 sequences are present, approximately 95% being singletons, with the ten largest covering approximately 0.18%. Sequenced input: CD8+ T cells from PBMCs. These receptors all come from a human donor with Susac syndrome.

This sequence joins TRBV13 and TRBJ2-3; 9 bases map to TRBD2. Germline lookup yields CDR1 PRHDT and CDR2 FYEKMQ (reference sequence). The CDR3 has 19 residues. J lost 0 bases, V lost 3 bases, and 13 bases had no gene match. CDR3 protein: CASSFPLGLREGSTDTQYF. DNA of the CDR3: TGTGCCAGCAGCTTTCCCCTTGGATTGCGGGAGGGGAGCACAGATACGCAGTATTTT.

The gene calls are TRBV29-1 and TRBJ2-7; 9 nucleotides line up with TRBD2. The junction had 14 bases not matched to a gene; V was cut back by 6 bases and J by 5 bases. This CDR3 contains 15 residues. CDR1 and CDR2 from the germline V gene are SQVTM and ANQGSEA. The CDR3 protein is CSVRSGAGGPNEQYF. CDR3 bases: TGCAGCGTCCGCAGTGGTGCGGGAGGGCCCAACGAGCAGTACTTC.

This chain joins TRBV11-2 and TRBJ2-3; tentative D call: TRBD2 (6 bases). The germline gives CDR1 SGHAT, CDR2 FQNNGV. CDR3 length: 12 amino acids. Deletions cut 6 bases from V and 12 bases from J, with 16 bases between. CDR3 nucleotide sequence: TGTGCCAGCAGGCACCGGGACTCCAATCAGTATTTT. Amino acid sequence: CASRHRDSNQYF. Supplemented by reference TRBV11-2 and TRBJ2-3, the full variable domain reads EAGVAQSPRYKIIEKRQSVAFWCNPISGHATLYWYQQILGQGPKLLIQFQNNGVVDDSQLPKDRFSAERLKGVDSTLKIQPAKLEDSAVYLCASRHRDSNQYFGPGTRLTVL.

In DNA, the CDR3 is TGTGCCAGCAGTCCCGGGGCCGAAGGGTATGGCTACACCTTC. Residues: CASSPGAEGYGYTF. V and J are TRBV27 and TRBJ1-2; D is possibly TRBD1 (5 bases). Per the germline V gene, CDR1 is MNHEY and CDR2 is SMNVEV (reference sequence). There are 14 residues in the CDR3. V lost 5 bases, J lost 5 bases, and 15 bases lay in between.

The V and J genes are TRBV19 and TRBJ1-1, with D hard to call. Germline lookup yields CDR1 LNHDA and CDR2 SQIVND (reference sequence). V was trimmed by 10 bases and J by 1 base, leaving 7 bases between them. The CDR3 consists of 11 residues. The CDR3 spells CATGPNTEAFF. The CDR3, as DNA: TGTGCCACCGGCCCGAACACTGAAGCTTTCTTT. Together with reference TRBV19 and TRBJ1-1, the CDR3 gives the full variable domain: DGGITQSPKYLFRKEGQNVTLSCEQNLNHDAMYWYRQDPGQGLRLIYYSQIVNDFQKGDIAEGYSVSREKKESFPLTVTSAQKNPTAFYLCATGPNTEAFFGQGTRLTVV.